The source of this T cell receptor beta chain is a study of technical replicates of blood from a few donors. This CDR3 comprises 14 residues. Unmatched junction bases numbered 11, after V lost 10 bases and J lost 11 bases. CDR1 is MNHNY, CDR2 SVGAGI, per germline (reference sequence). Libraries were prepared by immunoSEQ multiplex PCR; TCRdb keeps only in-frame clonotypes and omits some of them. The sample contains 75,000 to 90,000 clones, roughly 93% of which appear only once. Sample: T cells isolated from PBMCs. This sequence originates from a human donor in good health. The gene calls are TRBV6-6 and TRBJ2-6; 10 bases are shared with TRBD1. CDR3 coding DNA: TGTGCCATCCAACCCACCGGGACAGGGGACGTCCTGACTTTC. As protein: CAIQPTGTGDVLTF.